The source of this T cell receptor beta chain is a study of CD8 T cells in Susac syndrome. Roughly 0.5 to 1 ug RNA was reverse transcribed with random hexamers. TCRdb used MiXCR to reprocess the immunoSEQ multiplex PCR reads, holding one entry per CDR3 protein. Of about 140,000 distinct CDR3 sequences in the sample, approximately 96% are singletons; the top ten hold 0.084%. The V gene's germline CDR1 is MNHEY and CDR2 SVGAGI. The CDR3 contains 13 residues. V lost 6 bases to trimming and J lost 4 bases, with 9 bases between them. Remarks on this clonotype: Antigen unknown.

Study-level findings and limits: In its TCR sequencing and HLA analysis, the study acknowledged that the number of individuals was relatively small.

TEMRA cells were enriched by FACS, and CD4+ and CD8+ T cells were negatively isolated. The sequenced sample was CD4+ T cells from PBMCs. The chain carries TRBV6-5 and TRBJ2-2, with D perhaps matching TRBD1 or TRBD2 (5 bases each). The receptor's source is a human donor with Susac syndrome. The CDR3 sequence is CASRDGATGELFF. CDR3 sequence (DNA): TGTGCCAGCAGGGACGGGGCCACCGGGGAGCTGTTTTTT.